This passage covers 22 T cell receptor beta chains from one sample sequenced in a study of T cells in Graves' hyperthyroidism and ophthalmopathy. TCR beta CDR3 sequences were amplified from RNA transcripts. RT-PCR in the first round (using the HTBI primer set) targeted the TCR CDR3. MiXCR, run by TCRdb on the multiplex PCR reads, gives a single entry per CDR3 protein. This sample has 350,000 to 400,000 distinct CDR3 sequences, with about a fifth found just once. The sample consisted of blood. These receptors were obtained from a man younger than 35 with Graves' ophthalmopathy.

This clonotype has just a few counts. CDR3 protein: CAISEARDVSYEQYF. In nucleotides, the CDR3 is TGTGCCATCAGTGAGGCCCGGGACGTCTCCTACGAGCAGTACTTC. This rearrangement joins TRBV10-3 to TRBJ2-7, with D perhaps being TRBD1 or TRBD2 (5 bases each). The CDR3 covers 15 residues. Trimming left V 2 bases short and J 0 bases short, with 11 bases between. Germline V CDR1 and CDR2: ENHRY, SYGVKD.

This clonotype was counted between two and nine times. The chain links TRBV7-2 to TRBJ1-2; TRBD1 matches at 7 bases. From germline, CDR1 is SGHTA and CDR2 FQGNSA. CDR3 length: 15 amino acids. Unmatched junction bases numbered 11, after V lost 5 bases and J lost 5 bases. The CDR3 DNA is TGTGCCAGCAGCCGCTCGACAGGGAACAGATATGGCTACACCTTC. Translation: CASSRSTGNRYGYTF.

The chain links TRBV2 to TRBJ1-2; a possible D gene is TRBD1 (5 bases). Trimming shortened V by 8 bases and J by 5 bases, and 15 bases separated the two germline ends. The CDR3 consists of 13 residues. Germline CDR1 SNHLY, CDR2 FYNNEI. The CDR3 region is CASLGPGKYGYTF. In DNA, the CDR3 is TGTGCCAGCCTGGGGCCCGGGAAGTATGGCTACACCTTC.

There are many counts of this clonotype. DNA of the CDR3: TGTGCCAGCAGTTGGGAGCGGGGTGGAAACACAGATACGCAGTATTTT. This codes for CASSWERGGNTDTQYF. The rearrangement links TRBV12-3 or TRBV12-4 to TRBJ2-3; 7 positions agree with TRBD2. This CDR3 has 16 amino acids. Unmatched junction bases numbered 9, after V lost 4 bases and J lost 2 bases.

This clonotype was seen many times. V is TRBV7-9 and J is TRBJ2-1; D is perhaps TRBD2 (5 bases). The germline V and J ends were trimmed by 3 bases and 3 bases, with 9 bases remaining between them. CDR1 is SEHNR and CDR2 is FQNEAQ in the germline V gene (reference sequence). The CDR3 spans 14 residues. The CDR3 DNA follows: TGTGCCAGCAGCTTGGAGGCAGGCTACAATGAGCAGTTCTTC. This gives the protein CASSLEAGYNEQFF.

This clonotype turned up a few times. This rearrangement joins TRBV6-1 to TRBJ1-1; D is unresolved. Trimming took 7 bases from V and 2 from J, leaving 17 bases between them. Germline CDR1 is MNHNS and CDR2 is SASEGT. There are 15 residues in the CDR3. CDR3 in DNA: TGTGCCAGCAAAAATTGGTGGTGGGAAAACACTGAAGCTTTCTTT. This encodes CASKNWWWENTEAFF.

In the case of this clonotype: Germline is not matched at one junction end, which may reflect a read error. J is TRBJ2-3 and V is TRBV7-3; 8 bases are a match to TRBD2. Germline V gene lookup returns CDR1 SGHTA and CDR2 FQGTGA. CDR3 length equals 19 residues. CDR3 sequence reads: CAGSTSNPSGGFSTDTQYF. The CDR3 region has the DNA TGTGCCGGCAGCACTTCCAACCCGAGCGGGGGTTTTAGCACAGATACGCAGTATTTT.

This clonotype was counted many times. The CDR3 reads CASSPLAGTDTQYF. The CDR3 nucleotides read TGTGCCAGCTCACCACTAGCCGGCACAGATACGCAGTATTTT. The rearrangement uses TRBV18 and TRBJ2-3, with D uncertain. CDR3 size: 14 residues. Germline CDR1 and CDR2: KGHSH and LQKENI. The ends were cut back, 1 base at V and 1 base at J, with 6 bases in the middle.

As concerns this clonotype: This may stem from a read error, because a much larger clone lies one nucleotide away. The chain links TRBV12-3 or TRBV12-4 to TRBJ2-3; possibly TRBD2 for D (6 bases). The CDR3 is 12 residues long. V was clipped by 4 bases and J by 10 bases, with 12 bases between them. The chain's CDR3 is CASSWRDPAQYF. CDR3 DNA: TGTGCCAGCAGTTGGCGGGACCCGGCGCAGTATTTT.

This clonotype was observed many times. The rearrangement joins TRBV20-1 to TRBJ2-3; D unresolved. Between the trimmed V and J ends, which lost 4 bases and 2 bases, there was a span of 4 bases. CDR1 is DFQATT and CDR2 is SNEGSKA in the germline V gene (reference sequence). CDR3 size: 11 residues. The CDR3 DNA reads as TGCAGTGCTACCCTCACAGATACGCAGTATTTT. Translation: CSATLTDTQYF.

This clonotype has just a few counts. The chain joins TRBV13 to TRBJ2-7; 12 nucleotides align to TRBD2. CDR1 PRHDT and CDR2 FYEKMQ come from the germline V gene (reference sequence). J lost 5 bases, V lost 0 bases, and 5 bases had no gene match. CDR3 length: 16 amino acids. The CDR3 coding sequence is TGTGCCAGCAGCTTAGGCCTAGCGGGGGGGACTAACGAGCAGTACTTC. Protein sequence: CASSLGLAGGTNEQYF.

V and J are TRBV19 and TRBJ2-1, with D perhaps matching TRBD2 (6 bases). From germline, CDR1 is LNHDA and CDR2 SQIVND (reference sequence). This CDR3 spans 19 amino acids. Trimming removed 1 base at V and 8 bases at J, with 27 bases between. CDR3 protein: CASSIVPPRGPPGVDEQFF. Written as DNA, the CDR3 is TGTGCCAGTAGTATAGTCCCCCCGCGGGGCCCACCCGGAGTGGATGAGCAGTTCTTC.

The chain links TRBV5-5 to TRBJ2-1; weak D call: TRBD1 (5 bases). Looked up from germline, CDR1 is SGHKS and CDR2 is YYEKEE (reference sequence). CDR3 length: 13 amino acids. V lost 4 bases and J 8 bases, leaving 13 bases between the germline ends. The CDR3 reads CASSQQAWDEQFF. In DNA, the CDR3 is TGTGCCAGCAGCCAACAGGCGTGGGATGAGCAGTTCTTC.

This clonotype was seen ten or more times. The rearrangement links TRBV28 to TRBJ2-7, with 12 bases fitting TRBD2. Germline CDR1 MDHEN, CDR2 SYDVKM. This CDR3 comprises 17 residues. The trim removed 4 bases at V and 0 bases at J, leaving 7 bases unmatched. CDR3 nucleotides: TGTGCCAGCAGTTCCTGGACTAGCGGGACCCACTCCTACGAGCAGTACTTC. Protein sequence: CASSSWTSGTHSYEQYF.

Points on this clonotype: A read error may account for a junction end that differs from germline. V gene TRBV7-9 combines with J gene TRBJ2-1; 14 bases fit TRBD2. This CDR3 region has 17 residues. Looked up from germline, CDR1 is SEHNR and CDR2 is FQNEAQ (reference sequence). The CDR3 spells CASSPWATSGGAYEQFF. The CDR3 DNA sequence: TGCGCCAGCAGCCCCTGGGCGACTAGCGGGGGGGCCTATGAGCAGTTCTTC.

This clonotype was detected a few times. The gene calls are TRBV7-9 and TRBJ2-7, with 10 nucleotides matching TRBD2. Near its end, the DNA agrees better with TRBJ2-1, so the J call may be wrong. This CDR3 has 13 residues. Germline CDR1 is SEHNR and CDR2 is FQNEAQ (reference sequence). The CDR3 reads CAGQAGGIDEQFF. In DNA, the CDR3 is TGTGCCGGACAAGCGGGGGGGATCGACGAGCAGTTCTTC.

This clonotype was seen ten or more times. This rearrangement joins TRBV18 to TRBJ2-5; possibly TRBD1 for D (5 bases). CDR3 size: 15 residues. The V gene lost 1 base and the J gene lost 5 bases, with 14 bases spanning the gap. Germline V lookup: CDR1 KGHSH, CDR2 LQKENI. This CDR3 is CASSPRTSFGETQYF. In DNA, the CDR3 is TGTGCCAGCTCACCACGGACATCTTTTGGGGAGACCCAGTACTTC.

The chain employs TRBV9 and TRBJ2-2; D is undetermined. Germline V lookup: CDR1 SGDLS, CDR2 YYNGEE. The V and J ends lost 0 bases and 2 bases respectively, with 8 bases between them. The CDR3 is 15 amino acids. CDR3 amino acids: CASSVGNYNTGELFF. In DNA, the CDR3 is TGTGCCAGCAGCGTAGGAAATTATAACACCGGGGAGCTGTTTTTT.

This clonotype was recorded at least ten times. The V gene is TRBV6-1, the J gene TRBJ1-1; tentatively, D is TRBD1 (6 bases). V was trimmed by 11 bases and J by 4 bases, leaving 23 bases between them. The length of the CDR3 is 15 residues. Germline assignment: CDR1 MNHNS and CDR2 SASEGT. CDR3 loop: CAGVKGPQGITEAFF. CDR3 DNA: TGTGCCGGAGTCAAAGGACCACAGGGCATCACTGAAGCTTTCTTT.

In its sample, this clonotype was seen many times. This sequence joins TRBV5-1 and TRBJ2-7; 7 nucleotides line up with TRBD1. This CDR3 comprises 16 residues. Germline values: CDR1 SGHRS, CDR2 YFSETQ. After removal of 0 bases from V and 5 bases from J, the junction contained 11 bases not matched to a gene. DNA of the CDR3: TGCGCCAGCAGCTTGGCCGTAGGGGGCGCCGGAAACGAGCAGTACTTC. It codes for CASSLAVGGAGNEQYF.

The gene calls are TRBV19 and TRBJ2-2, with 8 positions matching TRBD1. Trimming cost V 1 base and J 5 bases; bases outside gene matches: 15. The CDR3 contains 19 residues. In germline, CDR1 is LNHDA, CDR2 SQIVND (reference sequence). The CDR3 region is CASSIGSPGTGGKTGELFF. CDR3 in DNA: TGTGCCAGTAGTATAGGCTCCCCCGGGACAGGAGGAAAAACCGGGGAGCTGTTTTTT.

This clonotype came up a few times. The chain has TRBV5-6 and TRBJ1-1; TRBD1 is a possible D gene (5 bases). The length of the CDR3 is 15 residues. CDR1 SGHDT and CDR2 YYEEEE come from the germline V gene. The V end lost 5 bases, the J end lost 4 bases, and 18 bases lay between the germline ends. CDR3 sequence reads: CASRLGGRATTEAFF. The CDR3 DNA reads as TGTGCCAGCAGGCTGGGGGGACGGGCAACCACTGAAGCTTTCTTT.